This is a list of T cell receptor beta chains from one sample in a study of vaccination effects on CD4 cells after COVID-19. For these receptors, no antigen is known. Only in-frame clones appear in the TCRdb table, and some are missing; sequencing was by immunoSEQ multiplex PCR. Counted here are under 35,000 clones, about 67% occurring once; the ten biggest clones make up 15%. The material was CD4+ T cells from PBMCs cultured without peptide, obtained after COVID-19 vaccination. These receptors originate from a human donor who received a COVID-19 vaccine. The CDR3 runs from the conserved cysteine through the conserved F or W. D genes are given only for firm matches. Not every row has a clone size; where given, it reads once, few, many or a size class.

d_gene: -
v_gene: TRBV7-9
j_gene: TRBJ2-7
abundance: -
CDR3aa: CASSRPGYEQYF
CDR3nt: TGTGCCAGCAGCCGTCCGGGGTACGAGCAGTACTTC

d_gene: TRBD2
v_gene: TRBV7-2
j_gene: TRBJ2-7
abundance: -
CDR3aa: CASSPGTSGRKQYF
CDR3nt: TGTGCCAGCAGCCCAGGGACTAGCGGGAGAAAACAGTACTTC

d_gene: -
v_gene: TRBV2
j_gene: TRBJ1-6
abundance: -
CDR3aa: CATTDSVSPLHF
CDR3nt: TGTGCCACCACTGACAGTGTCTCACCCCTCCACTTT

d_gene: -
v_gene: TRBV6-1
j_gene: TRBJ1-1
abundance: -
CDR3aa: CASSEHRGQEAFF
CDR3nt: TGTGCCAGCAGTGAACATCGGGGCCAAGAAGCTTTCTTT

d_gene: TRBD2
v_gene: TRBV5-1
j_gene: TRBJ2-2
abundance: once
CDR3aa: CASSWRGGATGELFF
CDR3nt: TGCGCCAGCAGCTGGCGGGGGGGAGCCACCGGGGAGCTGTTTTTT

d_gene: TRBD2
v_gene: TRBV6-2/TRBV6-3
j_gene: TRBJ2-5
abundance: -
CDR3aa: CASSYAGVRWETQYF
CDR3nt: TGTGCCAGCAGTTACGCGGGAGTCCGTTGGGAGACCCAGTACTTC

d_gene: -
v_gene: TRBV6-2/TRBV6-3
j_gene: TRBJ1-5
abundance: -
CDR3aa: CASSYRRGRSNQPQHF
CDR3nt: TGTGCCAGCAGTTATCGAAGGGGACGGAGCAATCAGCCCCAGCATTTT

d_gene: TRBD1
v_gene: TRBV4-3
j_gene: TRBJ1-4
abundance: -
CDR3aa: CASSQEAGGDEKLFF
CDR3nt: TGCGCCAGCAGCCAAGAAGCAGGGGGGGACGAAAAACTGTTTTTT

d_gene: -
v_gene: TRBV9
j_gene: TRBJ1-1
abundance: -
CDR3aa: CASSVDPGGPRTEAFF
CDR3nt: TGTGCCAGCAGCGTCGATCCCGGGGGACCCCGGACTGAAGCTTTCTTT

d_gene: -
v_gene: TRBV28
j_gene: TRBJ1-2
abundance: -
CDR3aa: CASSLAGGGYGYTF
CDR3nt: TGTGCCAGCAGTTTGGCCGGGGGCGGCTATGGCTACACCTTC

d_gene: -
v_gene: TRBV12-3/TRBV12-4
j_gene: TRBJ1-2
abundance: few
CDR3aa: CASTPGLIYGYTF
CDR3nt: TGTGCCAGCACCCCCGGACTGATCTATGGCTACACCTTC

d_gene: TRBD2
v_gene: TRBV10-3
j_gene: TRBJ2-7
abundance: -
CDR3aa: CATRGGAGVPLNSYEQYF
CDR3nt: TGTGCCACCCGGGGGGGAGCGGGAGTCCCATTAAACTCCTACGAGCAGTACTTC

d_gene: TRBD1
v_gene: TRBV28
j_gene: TRBJ1-2
abundance: once
CDR3aa: CASSLGQGAYGYTF
CDR3nt: TGTGCCAGCAGTTTGGGACAGGGGGCCTATGGCTACACCTTC

d_gene: TRBD2
v_gene: TRBV7-2
j_gene: TRBJ2-5
abundance: -
CDR3aa: CASSLGGGALETQYF
CDR3nt: TGTGCCAGCAGCTTAGGCGGGGGGGCCCTTGAGACCCAGTACTTC

d_gene: -
v_gene: TRBV5-1
j_gene: TRBJ2-1
abundance: few
CDR3aa: CASSSGRSSYNEQFF
CDR3nt: TGCGCCAGCAGCTCGGGACGTAGCTCCTACAATGAGCAGTTCTTC

d_gene: -
v_gene: TRBV19
j_gene: TRBJ1-1
abundance: -
CDR3aa: CASRGGLNTEAFF
CDR3nt: TGTGCCAGTAGGGGGGGCCTGAACACTGAAGCTTTCTTT

d_gene: -
v_gene: TRBV6-1
j_gene: TRBJ2-3
abundance: -
CDR3aa: CASSDLGGHTDTQYF
CDR3nt: TGTGCCAGCAGTGATCTTGGTGGGCACACAGATACGCAGTATTTT

d_gene: TRBD1
v_gene: TRBV28
j_gene: TRBJ1-1
abundance: -
CDR3aa: CASSRADREGGEAFF
CDR3nt: TGTGCCAGCAGCCGAGCAGACAGGGAGGGAGGTGAAGCTTTCTTT

d_gene: -
v_gene: TRBV2
j_gene: TRBJ1-1
abundance: -
CDR3aa: CASSARGVVRDTEAFF
CDR3nt: TGTGCCAGCAGCGCCCGTGGGGTGGTGCGTGACACTGAAGCTTTCTTT

d_gene: TRBD1
v_gene: TRBV30
j_gene: TRBJ2-2
abundance: -
CDR3aa: CAWSSLGRGRTTGELFF
CDR3nt: TGTGCCTGGAGTTCACTGGGCAGGGGGCGAACTACCGGGGAGCTGTTTTTT

d_gene: -
v_gene: TRBV3-1/TRBV3-2
j_gene: TRBJ2-7
abundance: once
CDR3aa: CASSQVGTKEHEQYF
CDR3nt: TGTGCCAGCAGCCAAGTAGGGACAAAAGAGCACGAGCAGTACTTC

d_gene: -
v_gene: TRBV5-1
j_gene: TRBJ2-4
abundance: -
CDR3aa: CASSLEATAKNIQYF
CDR3nt: TGCGCCAGCAGCTTGGAGGCAACGGCCAAAAACATTCAGTACTTC

d_gene: TRBD2
v_gene: TRBV29-1
j_gene: TRBJ2-1
abundance: -
CDR3aa: CSVQRLASYNEQFF
CDR3nt: TGCAGCGTTCAAAGACTAGCGAGCTACAATGAGCAGTTCTTC

d_gene: -
v_gene: TRBV5-1
j_gene: TRBJ1-6
abundance: -
CDR3aa: CASSLGSSSDLNSPLHF
CDR3nt: TGCGCCAGCAGCTTGGGCAGCAGTTCCGACCTCAATTCACCCCTCCACTTT

d_gene: -
v_gene: TRBV11-3
j_gene: TRBJ2-1
abundance: -
CDR3aa: CARRVPYNEQFF
CDR3nt: TGTGCCAGAAGGGTCCCCTACAATGAGCAGTTCTTC

d_gene: -
v_gene: TRBV19
j_gene: TRBJ1-1
abundance: -
CDR3aa: CASSIGGEFTEAFF
CDR3nt: TGTGCCAGTAGTATCGGGGGGGAATTCACTGAAGCTTTCTTT